Each of the 31 T cell receptor beta chains below was sequenced from the same sample in a study of T cells in Graves' hyperthyroidism and ophthalmopathy. It was RNA transcripts that yielded the amplified TCR beta CDR3 regions. Initially, a first-round RT-PCR of the TCR CDR3 employed the HTBI primer set. MiXCR, run by TCRdb on the multiplex PCR reads, gives a single entry per CDR3 protein. The sample gives tens of thousands of distinct CDR3 sequences, around 50% of which show up once; about 25% is in the top ten. The specimen was blood. The receptors were gathered from a middle-aged woman with Graves' ophthalmopathy.

The V gene is TRBV24-1, the J gene TRBJ2-7; TRBD1 is a possible D gene (5 bases). Germline CDR1 is KGHDR and CDR2 is SFDVKD. V lost 4 bases and J lost 2, with 8 bases in between. This CDR3 contains 13 residues. The CDR3 loop is CATSDDRTYEQYF. The DNA of the CDR3 is TGTGCCACCAGTGACGACAGAACCTACGAGCAGTACTTC.

In the case of this clonotype: This could be a read error, since a much larger clone is one nucleotide away. The CDR3 carries no conserved terminal phenylalanine or tryptophan, so it likely arises from a read error. The chain links TRBV4-1 to TRBJ2-7; tentative D call: TRBD1 (6 bases). This CDR3 is 15 amino acids long. V was trimmed by 1 base and J by 2 bases, leaving 12 bases between them. Germline V gene data show CDR1 as MGHRA and CDR2 as YSYEKL. The CDR3 sequence: CASSQGWDIAYEQYL. The CDR3, as DNA: TGCGCCAGCAGCCAAGGATGGGACATCGCCTACGAGCAGTACCTC.

This chain links TRBV10-3 with TRBJ2-1, with D uncertain. Trimming took 8 bases from V and 0 from J, leaving 5 bases between them. The germline V gene encodes CDR1 ENHRY and CDR2 SYGVKD. This CDR3 contains 12 residues. This chain's CDR3 is CAIWPSYNEQFF. As DNA, the CDR3 is TGTGCCATCTGGCCCTCCTACAATGAGCAGTTCTTC.

This clonotype was seen only once. The chain is built from TRBV6-5 and TRBJ1-5; D gene ambiguous. CDR1 is MNHEY, CDR2 SVGAGI, per germline. V dropped 0 bases and J dropped 3 bases, with 12 bases sitting between them. This CDR3 is built from 16 residues. CDR3 coding DNA: TGTGCCAGCAGTTACTCGTCGGGGAGCGACAATCAGCCCCAGCATTTT. Translating it yields CASSYSSGSDNQPQHF.

This clonotype is medium-sized within its sample. This chain links TRBV7-8 with TRBJ1-6; TRBD1 is a possible D gene (6 bases). The V and J ends lost 2 bases and 10 bases respectively, with 18 bases between them. The CDR3 extends over 16 amino acids. Germline CDR1 and CDR2: SGHVS and FQNEAQ. The CDR3 spells CASSLTSGELGSPLHF. Written as DNA, the CDR3 is TGTGCCAGCAGCTTAACCTCAGGGGAGTTGGGCTCACCCCTCCACTTT.

This clonotype was observed many times. This chain uses TRBV12-3 or TRBV12-4 with TRBJ2-1; unclear D gene. The CDR3 consists of 12 residues. V was cut by 3 bases and J by 10 bases, with 10 bases left in between. This chain's CDR3 is CASSLSWEEQFF. The CDR3 coding sequence is TGTGCCAGCAGTTTGAGCTGGGAAGAGCAGTTCTTC.

This clonotype showed up many times. V usage is TRBV6-1 and J usage is TRBJ2-7; no reliable D call. CDR1 is MNHNS, CDR2 SASEGT, per germline. V lost 1 base to trimming and J lost 6 bases, with 13 bases between them. The CDR3 loop spans 14 amino acids. CDR3 region: CASSEVPYSSEQYF. CDR3 sequence (DNA): TGTGCCAGCAGTGAAGTCCCCTATAGCTCCGAGCAGTACTTC.

A note on this clonotype: This may stem from a read error, because a much larger clone lies one nucleotide away. The chain carries TRBV13 and TRBJ1-6, with no clear D. This CDR3 is built from 21 residues. Germline values: CDR1 PRHDT, CDR2 FYEKMQ (reference sequence). Trimming removed 0 bases from V and 2 bases from J, with 23 bases in between. The CDR3 here is CASSLGEGTTGFSPYNSPLHF. DNA of the CDR3: TGTGCCAGCAGCTTAGGGGAGGGCACGACCGGCTTTAGCCCCTATAATTCACCCCTCCACTTT.

About this clonotype itself: Given the absence of the conserved phenylalanine or tryptophan at the CDR3 end, a read error is likely. The rearrangement links TRBV7-2 to TRBJ2-5, with TRBD1 as a possible D gene (5 bases). This CDR3 is built from 13 residues. Germline CDR1 reads SGHTA; CDR2 reads FQGNSA. The V end lost 5 bases, the J end lost 9 bases, and 16 bases lay between the germline ends. The CDR3 nucleotides read TGTGCCAGCAGCGGCCAGGGATGGCAGCCCCAGTACTGC. Its translation is CASSGQGWQPQYC.

The chain is built from TRBV7-6 and TRBJ2-1, with D possibly TRBD1 on 6 matching bases. The CDR3 extends over 15 amino acids. V lost 6 bases and J lost 2, with 14 bases in between. Germline CDR1 reads SGHVS; CDR2 reads FNYEAQ. The CDR3: CASSYRYRAYNEQFF. The CDR3, as DNA: TGTGCCAGCAGTTACCGATACAGGGCCTACAATGAGCAGTTCTTC.

This clonotype came up many times. The CDR3 DNA sequence: TGTGCCAGCAGCCAAGATCAGGATCGGGGGAGGAGCACCGGGGAGCTGTTTTTT. Amino acid sequence: CASSQDQDRGRSTGELFF. The J gene is TRBJ2-2, the V gene TRBV4-2; perhaps TRBD2 as D (6 bases). Trimming stripped 0 bases from V and 4 bases from J, with 18 bases between. In germline, CDR1 is LGHNA, CDR2 YNFKEQ. This CDR3 is 18 amino acids long.

This clonotype was counted at least ten times. This chain uses TRBV4-1 with TRBJ2-7; D ambiguous. CDR3 size: 14 residues. Germline V gives CDR1 MGHRA, CDR2 YSYEKL. With 0 bases removed from V and 3 bases from J, the gap between germline ends came to 9 bases. The CDR3 DNA follows: TGCGCCAGCAGCCAAGAATATGGCGGCTACGAGCAGTACTTC. Translated, it gives CASSQEYGGYEQYF.

In its sample, this clonotype was seen many times. This sequence joins TRBV6-5 and TRBJ1-2; tentative D call: TRBD1 (6 bases). V was pared by 0 bases and J by 4 bases, with 9 bases between. This CDR3 is 14 amino acids long. Germline V lookup: CDR1 MNHEY, CDR2 SVGAGI. CDR3 region: CASSYSGGIYGYTF. The CDR3 bases are TGTGCCAGCAGTTACTCAGGGGGGATCTATGGCTACACCTTC.

This clonotype was seen at least ten times. The chain recombines TRBV18 with TRBJ1-1; weak D call: TRBD1 (5 bases). CDR1 and CDR2 (germline): KGHSH, LQKENI. This CDR3 is 15 amino acids long. Trimming removed 3 bases from V and 0 bases from J, with 11 bases in between. CDR3 nucleotide sequence: TGTGCCAGCTCACCCCCGACAGTGATGAACACTGAAGCTTTCTTT. It codes for CASSPPTVMNTEAFF. Filled out from reference TRBV18 and TRBJ1-1, the complete variable domain reads NAGVMQNPRHLVRRRGQEARLRCSPMKGHSHVYWYRQLPEEGLKFMVYLQKENIIDESGMPKERFSAEFPKEGPSILRIQQVVRGDSAAYFCASSPPTVMNTEAFFGQGTRLTVV.

Relative to its sample, this clonotype is medium-sized (0.01 to 0.1%). This rearrangement joins TRBV20-1 to TRBJ2-1; D possibly corresponds to TRBD1 (7 bases). The V gene lost 5 bases and the J gene lost 6 bases, with 14 bases spanning the gap. The CDR3 length is 13 residues. Germline V gene sequence: CDR1 DFQATT, CDR2 SNEGSKA (reference sequence). DNA of the CDR3: TGCAGTGCTCCCTGGCAGGGGGGCAATGAGCAGTTCTTC. Amino acids: CSAPWQGGNEQFF.

As regards this clonotype: A much larger clonotype is one base distant, so this may be a read error. The J gene is TRBJ1-5, the V gene TRBV27; D may be TRBD1 (5 bases). The V gene's germline CDR1 is MNHEY and CDR2 SMNVEV (reference sequence). The CDR3 consists of 15 residues. In DNA form, the CDR3 reads TGTGCCCGCAGTCCCTTAGGGGCAGGCAATCAGCCCCAGCATTTT. Protein sequence: CARSPLGAGNQPQHF.

Here the CDR3 DNA reads TGTGCCACCGCAGCAGATACGCAGTTCTTC. It specifies CATAADTQFF. The chain is built from TRBV10-3 and TRBJ2-3; D is uncertain. The DNA matches TRBJ2-1 better at its end, which makes the J call doubtful. Germline CDR1 reads ENHRY; CDR2 reads SYGVKD. The CDR3 totals 10 residues.

This clonotype was observed at least ten times. The chain is built from TRBV28 and TRBJ1-2; D remains unclear. Germline V gene lookup returns CDR1 MDHEN and CDR2 SYDVKM. This CDR3 is built from 15 residues. V was pared by 5 bases and J by 8 bases, with 21 bases between. The CDR3, as DNA: TGTGCCAGCAGTACTTTGTCGCTGACTTTAGTCGGCTACACCTTC. Translation gives CASSTLSLTLVGYTF.

For this clonotype: One end of the junction is discordant with germline, which a read error may explain. The chain uses TRBV29-1 and TRBJ1-3, with D maybe TRBD1 (5 bases). Germline CDR1 SQVTM, CDR2 ANQGSEA. The CDR3 runs 14 residues. CDR3 sequence reads: CSVETEGSGSTIYF. Written as DNA, the CDR3 is TGCAGCGTTGAGACAGAGGGCTCTGGAAGCACCATATATTTT.

This clonotype was detected only once. This sequence joins TRBV7-2 and TRBJ2-1, with TRBD2 matching 11 bases. The CDR3 loop spans 15 amino acids. Germline CDR1 is SGHTA and CDR2 is FQGNSA. With V trimmed by 4 bases and J by 6 bases, 5 bases remained unmatched. The CDR3 bases are TGTGCCAGCAGCTCCCGACTAGCGGGATCCAATGAGCAGTTCTTC. Amino acid sequence: CASSSRLAGSNEQFF.

Many counts were recorded for this clonotype. The chain combines TRBV16 with TRBJ2-5; 9 bases map to TRBD1. The CDR3 runs to 15 residues. The germline CDR1 and CDR2 sequences are KGHSY and FQNENV. V shed 4 bases, J shed 7 bases, and the junction held 10 bases outside the gene matches. CDR3 nucleotide sequence: TGTGCCAGCAGCCGATCACAGGGGGCGTTGGGGACCCAGTACTTC. Translated: CASSRSQGALGTQYF.

This clonotype has only one observation. The chain employs TRBV5-4 and TRBJ2-5, with 8 bases identical to TRBD2. V gave up 2 bases and J gave up 2 bases; unmatched junction bases: 5. The germline gives CDR1 SGHNT, CDR2 YYREEE (reference sequence). This CDR3 has 15 amino acids. CDR3 amino acids: CASSFGTSGQETQYF. The CDR3 nucleotides read TGTGCCAGCAGCTTCGGAACTAGCGGTCAAGAGACCCAGTACTTC.

In its sample, this clonotype ranks as medium-sized (0.01 to 0.1%). This chain uses TRBV2 with TRBJ1-5; no firm D call. Per the germline V gene, CDR1 is SNHLY and CDR2 is FYNNEI. Trimming shortened V by 4 bases and J by 1 base, and 8 bases separated the two germline ends. This CDR3 has 14 amino acids. CDR3 DNA: TGTGCCAGCAGTGCAGTTCTGAGCAATCAGCCCCAGCATTTT. Translating it yields CASSAVLSNQPQHF.

The gene calls are TRBV5-6 and TRBJ2-5; 9 bases agree with TRBD1. This CDR3 spans 13 amino acids. Per germline, CDR1 SGHDT and CDR2 YYEEEE. Trimming cost V 3 bases and J 5 bases; bases outside gene matches: 2. This CDR3 is CASSYGTGETQYF. The CDR3 region has the DNA TGTGCCAGCAGCTACGGGACAGGGGAGACCCAGTACTTC.

This chain connects TRBV3-1 to TRBJ1-1, with TRBD1 as a possible D gene (6 bases). The germline V and J ends were trimmed by 3 bases and 4 bases, with 15 bases remaining between them. This CDR3 is built from 15 residues. In germline, CDR1 is LGHDT, CDR2 YNNKEL (reference sequence). CDR3 amino acids: CASSHRGGPVTEAFF. The CDR3 DNA is TGTGCCAGCAGCCATAGGGGGGGCCCGGTCACTGAAGCTTTCTTT.

The sample holds a few counts of this clonotype. A read error may be the cause here, since a much bigger clone is one base away. This chain uses TRBV13 with TRBJ2-7; TRBD2 agrees at 8 bases. Germline values: CDR1 PRHDT, CDR2 FYEKMQ (reference sequence). The length of the CDR3 is 14 residues. CDR3 in amino acids: CVSRPAGGAYEQYF. Written as DNA, the CDR3 is TGTGTCAGCAGACCGGCGGGAGGCGCCTACGAGCAGTACTTC.

This chain links TRBV10-3 with TRBJ2-7; D gene ambiguous. Germline loops: CDR1 ENHRY, CDR2 SYGVKD. There are 15 residues in the CDR3. V lost 3 bases and J lost 4, with 16 bases in between. The CDR3 DNA reads as TGTGCCATCAGTGACGGTCCCGGTGACATTTACGAGCAGTACTTC. Its protein product is CAISDGPGDIYEQYF.

Many counts were recorded for this clonotype. A read error may be the cause here, since a much bigger clone is one base away. The chain joins TRBV3-1 to TRBJ2-1; D is undetermined. Germline CDR1 LGHDT, CDR2 YNNKEL (reference sequence). The CDR3 contains 11 residues. V lost 5 bases, J lost 1 base, and 0 bases lay in between. The CDR3 DNA reads TGTGCCAGCAGCTCCTACAATGAGCAGTTCTTC. This gives the protein CASSSYNEQFF.

This clonotype has more than one count but fewer than ten. The V and J genes are TRBV9 and TRBJ2-7, with D possibly being TRBD2 (5 bases). The V and J ends lost 0 bases and 9 bases respectively, with 13 bases between them. Germline-derived CDR1 and CDR2 are SGDLS and YYNGEE. This CDR3 contains 13 residues. The CDR3 sequence: CASSVEVGVVQYF. The CDR3 nucleotides read TGTGCCAGCAGCGTAGAAGTGGGAGTGGTGCAGTACTTC. The variable domain in full, with the rest retrieved from reference TRBV9 and TRBJ2-7, is DSGVTQTPKHLITATGQRVTLRCSPRSGDLSVYWYQQSLDQGLQFLIQYYNGEERAKGNILERFSAQQFPDLHSELNLSSLELGDSALYFCASSVEVGVVQYFGPGTRLTVT.

This rearrangement joins TRBV28 to TRBJ2-2; 14 bases match TRBD2. Germline-derived CDR1 and CDR2 are MDHEN and SYDVKM. The trim removed 5 bases at V and 5 bases at J, leaving 7 bases unmatched. The CDR3 is 17 amino acids. Here the CDR3 reads CASSTGTSGSGTGELFF. CDR3 DNA: TGTGCCAGCAGTACCGGGACTAGCGGGAGTGGGACCGGGGAGCTGTTTTTT.

This clonotype was seen many times. This chain joins TRBV20-1 and TRBJ2-2, with D unclear. The CDR3 spans 13 residues. The V end was cut by 3 bases, the J end by 6 bases, with 11 bases between. Germline V CDR1 and CDR2: DFQATT, SNEGSKA (reference sequence). The CDR3 sequence is CSASIGSAGELFF. The CDR3 DNA sequence: TGCAGTGCTAGTATAGGGTCGGCCGGGGAGCTGTTTTTT.